This T cell receptor (beta chain) was documented in a study of T cells in Graves' hyperthyroidism and ophthalmopathy. There are many counts of this clonotype. Antigen unknown. Findings of the study overall: Ophthalmopathy, as predicted by the model, came a median around 6.7 months after the prediction. The blood repertoire included most of the expanded thyroid clonotypes above 0.001.

RNA transcripts served as the template for amplifying TCR beta CDR3 regions. During a first-round RT-PCR of the TCR CDR3, the HTBI primer set was used. TCRdb used MiXCR to reprocess the multiplex PCR reads, holding one entry per CDR3 protein. Among about 98,000 distinct CDR3 sequences listed, approximately 40% were seen once. Trimming took 3 bases from V and 4 from J; bases not matched to a gene: 5. The CDR3 is made up of 15 amino acids. Disease duration under 2 months; hyperthyroidism patients were aged 18 to 65. Each diagnosis drew on symptoms, thyroxine, TRAb, thyroid ultrasound and orbital computed tomography findings.

This clonotype originated in a woman aged 25 to 39 with Graves' hyperthyroidism. Sequencing was done on a sample of peripheral blood or thyroid tissue (not recorded which). This chain connects TRBV12-3 or TRBV12-4 to TRBJ1-3; 8 nucleotides agree with TRBD1. This CDR3 is CASSLGRGQGNTIYF. CDR3 nucleotide sequence: TGTGCCAGCAGTTTGGGCAGGGGGCAAGGAAACACCATATATTTT.